This T cell receptor beta chain was profiled in a study of identical twins. Each CDR3 protein is one row after TCRdb ran MiXCR on the 5' RACE reads. The table has roughly 690,000 distinct CDR3 sequences, 21% seen once. V gave up 4 bases and J gave up 5 bases; unmatched junction bases: 14. The germline CDR1 and CDR2 sequences are SGHVS and FQNEAQ. The CDR3 is 17 amino acids. This clonotype was counted ten times or more. The same sample was also studied in work on T cells expressing NK-cell markers. From that study: HCMV serostatus: seven of eight sequenced donors positive, one negative.

This receptor was obtained from a young woman in good health. The J gene is TRBJ2-1, the V gene TRBV7-8, with 7 bases identical to TRBD2. Sequencing was performed on PBMCs. Here the CDR3 reads CASSSEWLAAKDNEQFF. The CDR3 region has the DNA TGTGCCAGCAGCTCCGAATGGCTAGCGGCCAAGGACAATGAGCAGTTCTTC.